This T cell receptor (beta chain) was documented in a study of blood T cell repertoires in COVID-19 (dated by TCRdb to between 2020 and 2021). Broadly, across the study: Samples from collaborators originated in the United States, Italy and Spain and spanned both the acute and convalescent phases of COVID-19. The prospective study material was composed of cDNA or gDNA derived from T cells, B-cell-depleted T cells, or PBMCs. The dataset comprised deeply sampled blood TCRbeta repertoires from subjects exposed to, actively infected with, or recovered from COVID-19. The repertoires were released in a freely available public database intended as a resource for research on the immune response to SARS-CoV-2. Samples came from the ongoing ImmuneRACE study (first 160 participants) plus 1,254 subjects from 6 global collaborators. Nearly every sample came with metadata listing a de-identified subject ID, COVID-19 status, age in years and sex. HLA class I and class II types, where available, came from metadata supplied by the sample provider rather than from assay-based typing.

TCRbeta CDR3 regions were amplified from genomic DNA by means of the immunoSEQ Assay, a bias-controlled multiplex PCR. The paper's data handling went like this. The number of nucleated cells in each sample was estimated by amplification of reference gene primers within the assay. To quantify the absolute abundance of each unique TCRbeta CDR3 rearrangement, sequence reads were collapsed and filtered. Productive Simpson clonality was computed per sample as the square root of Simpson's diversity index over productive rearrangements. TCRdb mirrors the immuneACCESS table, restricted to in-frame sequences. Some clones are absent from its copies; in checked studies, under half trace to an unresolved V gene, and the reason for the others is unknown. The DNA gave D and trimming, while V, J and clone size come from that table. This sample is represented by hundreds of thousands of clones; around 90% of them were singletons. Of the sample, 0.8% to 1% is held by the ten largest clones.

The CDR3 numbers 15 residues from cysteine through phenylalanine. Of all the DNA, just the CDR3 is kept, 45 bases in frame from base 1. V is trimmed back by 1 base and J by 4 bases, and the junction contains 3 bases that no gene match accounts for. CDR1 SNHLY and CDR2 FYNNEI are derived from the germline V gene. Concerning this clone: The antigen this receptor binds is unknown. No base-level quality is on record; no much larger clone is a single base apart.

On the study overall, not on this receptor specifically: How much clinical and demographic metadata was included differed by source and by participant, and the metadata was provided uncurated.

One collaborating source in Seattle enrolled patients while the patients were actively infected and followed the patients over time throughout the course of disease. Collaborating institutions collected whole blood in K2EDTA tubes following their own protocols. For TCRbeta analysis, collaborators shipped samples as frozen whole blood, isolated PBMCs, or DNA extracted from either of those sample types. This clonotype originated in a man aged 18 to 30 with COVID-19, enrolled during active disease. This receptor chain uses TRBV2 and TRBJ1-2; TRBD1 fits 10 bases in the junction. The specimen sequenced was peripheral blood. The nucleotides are TGTGCCAGCAGTGAAGTAGGGACAGGGGTCTATGGCTACACCTTC. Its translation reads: CASSEVGTGVYGYTF.